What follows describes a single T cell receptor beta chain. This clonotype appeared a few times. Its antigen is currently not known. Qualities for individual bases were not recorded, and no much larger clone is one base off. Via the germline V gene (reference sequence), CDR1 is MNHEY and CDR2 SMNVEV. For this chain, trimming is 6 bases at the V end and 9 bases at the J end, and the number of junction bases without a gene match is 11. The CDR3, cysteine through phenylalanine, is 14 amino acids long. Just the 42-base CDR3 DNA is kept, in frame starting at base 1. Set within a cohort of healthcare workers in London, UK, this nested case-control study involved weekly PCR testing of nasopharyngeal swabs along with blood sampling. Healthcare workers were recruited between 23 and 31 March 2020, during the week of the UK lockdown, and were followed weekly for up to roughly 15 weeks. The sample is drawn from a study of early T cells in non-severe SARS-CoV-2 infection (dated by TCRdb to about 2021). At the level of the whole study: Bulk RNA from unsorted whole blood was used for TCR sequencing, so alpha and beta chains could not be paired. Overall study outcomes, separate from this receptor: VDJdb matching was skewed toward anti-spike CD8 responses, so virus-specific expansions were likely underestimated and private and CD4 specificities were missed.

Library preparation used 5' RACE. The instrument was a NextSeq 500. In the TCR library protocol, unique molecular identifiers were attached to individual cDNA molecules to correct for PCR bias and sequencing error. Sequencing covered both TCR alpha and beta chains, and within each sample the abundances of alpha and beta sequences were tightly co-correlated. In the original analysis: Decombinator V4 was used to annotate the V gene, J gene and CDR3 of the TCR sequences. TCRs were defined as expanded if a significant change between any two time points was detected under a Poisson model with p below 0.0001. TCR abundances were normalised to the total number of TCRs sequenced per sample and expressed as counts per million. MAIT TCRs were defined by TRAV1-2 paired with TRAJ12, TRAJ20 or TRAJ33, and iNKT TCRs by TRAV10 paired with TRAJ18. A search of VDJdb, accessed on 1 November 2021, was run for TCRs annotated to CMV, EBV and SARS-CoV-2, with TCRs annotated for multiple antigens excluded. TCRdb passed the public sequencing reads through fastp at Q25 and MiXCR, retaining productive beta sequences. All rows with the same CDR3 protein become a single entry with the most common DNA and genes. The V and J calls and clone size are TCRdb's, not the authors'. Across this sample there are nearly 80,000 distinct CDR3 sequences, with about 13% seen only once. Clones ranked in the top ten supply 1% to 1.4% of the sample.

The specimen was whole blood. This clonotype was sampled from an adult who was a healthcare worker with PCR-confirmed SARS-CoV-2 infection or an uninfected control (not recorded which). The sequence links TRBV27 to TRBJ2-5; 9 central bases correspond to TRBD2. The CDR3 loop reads CASRPLAGSLPQYF. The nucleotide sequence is TGTGCCAGCAGACCACTAGCGGGCTCATTGCCCCAGTACTTC.